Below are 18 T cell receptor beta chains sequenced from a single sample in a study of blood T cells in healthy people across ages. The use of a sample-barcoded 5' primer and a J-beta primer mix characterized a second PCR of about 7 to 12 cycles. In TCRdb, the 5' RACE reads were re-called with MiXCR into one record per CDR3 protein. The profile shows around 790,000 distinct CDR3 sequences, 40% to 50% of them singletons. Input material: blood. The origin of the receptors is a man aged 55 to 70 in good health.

CDR3 bases: TGCGCCAGCAGCGAGGGATGGGCCCACCAAGAGACCCAGTACTTC. Translation: CASSEGWAHQETQYF. The rearrangement links TRBV5-1 to TRBJ2-5; D perhaps matches TRBD2 (5 bases). V lost 4 bases and J lost 0, with 13 bases in between. The CDR3 runs 15 residues. Germline values: CDR1 SGHRS, CDR2 YFSETQ.

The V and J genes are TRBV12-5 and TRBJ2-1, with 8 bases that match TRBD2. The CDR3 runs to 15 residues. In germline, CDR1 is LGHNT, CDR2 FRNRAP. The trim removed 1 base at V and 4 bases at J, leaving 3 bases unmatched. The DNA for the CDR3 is TGTGCTAGTGGTTTGGATGGCGGGGGGTACAATGAGCAGTTCTTC. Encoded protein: CASGLDGGGYNEQFF.

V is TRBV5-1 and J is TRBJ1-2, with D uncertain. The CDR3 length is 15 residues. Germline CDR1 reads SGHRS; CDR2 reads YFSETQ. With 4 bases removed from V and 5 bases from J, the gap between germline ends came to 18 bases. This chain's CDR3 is CASSPAKDYIYGYTF. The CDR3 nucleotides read TGCGCCAGCAGCCCAGCAAAGGACTATATTTATGGCTACACCTTC.

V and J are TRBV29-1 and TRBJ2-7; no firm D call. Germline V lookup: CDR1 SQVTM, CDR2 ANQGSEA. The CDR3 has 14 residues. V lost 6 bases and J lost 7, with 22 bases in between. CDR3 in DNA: TGCAGCGTGGCTCTGTTGGCCTCCTACAATGAGCAGTACTTC. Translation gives CSVALLASYNEQYF.

CDR3 sequence reads: CASSARDRYNEQYF. The CDR3 DNA reads as TGTGCCAGCAGCGCAAGGGATAGATACAATGAGCAGTACTTC. The rearrangement links TRBV9 to TRBJ2-5; D is undetermined. This CDR3 comprises 14 residues. V was trimmed by 3 bases and J by 11 bases, leaving 20 bases between them. Germline values: CDR1 SGDLS, CDR2 YYNGEE.

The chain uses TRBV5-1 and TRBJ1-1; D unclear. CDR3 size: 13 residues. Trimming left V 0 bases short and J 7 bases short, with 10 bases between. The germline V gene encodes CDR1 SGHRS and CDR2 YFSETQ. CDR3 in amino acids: CASSLGTDLEAFF. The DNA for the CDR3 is TGCGCCAGCAGCTTGGGGACCGACCTTGAAGCTTTCTTT.

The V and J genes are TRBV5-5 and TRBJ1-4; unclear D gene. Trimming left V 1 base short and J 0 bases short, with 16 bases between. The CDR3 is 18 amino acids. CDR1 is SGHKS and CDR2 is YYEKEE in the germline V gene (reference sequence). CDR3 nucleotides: TGTGCCAGCAGCTTGACGCAGAGGAGTCTTACAACTAATGAAAAACTGTTTTTT. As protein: CASSLTQRSLTTNEKLFF.

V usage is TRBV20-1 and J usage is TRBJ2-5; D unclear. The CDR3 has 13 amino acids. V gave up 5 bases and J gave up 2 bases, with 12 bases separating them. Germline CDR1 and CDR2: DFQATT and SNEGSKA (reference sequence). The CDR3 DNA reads TGCAGTGCTCTTAAAGACTCACAAGAGACCCAGTACTTC. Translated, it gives CSALKDSQETQYF.

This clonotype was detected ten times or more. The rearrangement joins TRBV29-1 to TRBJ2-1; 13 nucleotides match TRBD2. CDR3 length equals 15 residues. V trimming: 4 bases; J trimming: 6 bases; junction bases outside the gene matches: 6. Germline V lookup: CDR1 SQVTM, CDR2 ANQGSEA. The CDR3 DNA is TGCAGCGTTGGGGGACTAGCGGGGTGGTCCAATGAGCAGTTCTTC. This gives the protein CSVGGLAGWSNEQFF.

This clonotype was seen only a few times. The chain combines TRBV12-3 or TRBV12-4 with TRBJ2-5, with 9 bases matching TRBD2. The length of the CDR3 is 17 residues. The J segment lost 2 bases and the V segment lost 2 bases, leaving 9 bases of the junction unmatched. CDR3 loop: CASSLILTSGPQETQYF. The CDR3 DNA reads TGTGCCAGCAGTTTAATCTTGACTAGCGGACCACAAGAGACCCAGTACTTC.

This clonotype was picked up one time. This CDR3 reads CASSYSTDPGSYNSPLHF. The CDR3 DNA reads TGTGCCAGCAGTTACTCGACAGACCCCGGCTCCTATAATTCACCCCTCCACTTT. This rearrangement joins TRBV6-5 to TRBJ1-6, with TRBD1 as a possible D gene (5 bases). This CDR3 spans 18 amino acids. Per germline, CDR1 MNHEY and CDR2 SVGAGI. V lost 0 bases, J lost 0 bases, and 12 bases lay in between.

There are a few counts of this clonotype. This chain's CDR3 is CASTPGPGENQPQHF. In DNA, the CDR3 is TGCGCCAGCACTCCCGGGCCAGGGGAGAATCAGCCCCAGCATTTT. The chain joins TRBV4-1 to TRBJ1-5; D is possibly TRBD1 (6 bases). V was shortened by 7 bases and J by 4 bases, with 17 bases between the two germline ends. The CDR3 runs 15 residues. CDR1 MGHRA and CDR2 YSYEKL come from the germline V gene.

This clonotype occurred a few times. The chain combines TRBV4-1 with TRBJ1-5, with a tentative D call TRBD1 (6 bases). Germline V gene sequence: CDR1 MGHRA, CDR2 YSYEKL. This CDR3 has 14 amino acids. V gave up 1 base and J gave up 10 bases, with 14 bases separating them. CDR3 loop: CASSQAEGGDPQHF. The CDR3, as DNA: TGCGCCAGCAGCCAAGCCGAAGGGGGGGACCCCCAGCATTTT.

The CDR3 DNA sequence: TGCGCCAGCAGCCAAGACGACAAAGCACCCCAGCATTTT. It encodes CASSQDDKAPQHF. The chain combines TRBV4-1 with TRBJ1-5; D is ambiguous. V lost 0 bases and J lost 10, with 10 bases in between. From germline, CDR1 is MGHRA and CDR2 YSYEKL. The CDR3 is 13 amino acids.

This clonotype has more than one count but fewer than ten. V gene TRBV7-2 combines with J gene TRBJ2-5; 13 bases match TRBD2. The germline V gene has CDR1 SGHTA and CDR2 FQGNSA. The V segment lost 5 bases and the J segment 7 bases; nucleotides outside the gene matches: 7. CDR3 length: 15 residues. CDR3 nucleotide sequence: TGTGCCAGCAGCCCCGGACTAGCGGGGGAAGGGACCCAGTACTTC. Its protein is CASSPGLAGEGTQYF.

The CDR3 region is CASGGRGPTDTQYF. In nucleotides, the CDR3 is TGTGCCAGCGGGGGTCGGGGCCCAACAGATACGCAGTATTTT. The gene calls are TRBV7-2 and TRBJ2-3, with D perhaps being TRBD1 or TRBD2 (5 bases each). This CDR3 spans 14 amino acids. The germline V gene encodes CDR1 SGHTA and CDR2 FQGNSA. V dropped 8 bases and J dropped 3 bases, with 15 bases sitting between them.

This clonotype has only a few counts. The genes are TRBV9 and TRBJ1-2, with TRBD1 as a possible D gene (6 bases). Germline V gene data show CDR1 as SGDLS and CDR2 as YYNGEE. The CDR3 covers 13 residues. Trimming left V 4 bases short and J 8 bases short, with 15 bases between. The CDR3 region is CASSTRTEGGYTF. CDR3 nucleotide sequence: TGTGCCAGCAGCACCCGGACAGAAGGCGGCTACACCTTC.

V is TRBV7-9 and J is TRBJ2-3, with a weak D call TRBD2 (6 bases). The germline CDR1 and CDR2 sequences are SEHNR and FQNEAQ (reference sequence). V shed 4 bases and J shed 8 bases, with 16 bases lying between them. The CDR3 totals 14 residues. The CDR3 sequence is CASSSPGTSGTQYF. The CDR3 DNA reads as TGTGCCAGCAGCTCCCCCGGGACTTCCGGTACGCAGTATTTT.